These 26 T cell receptor beta chains originate from one sample sequenced in a study of cytotoxic CD8 clonotypes in ibrutinib-treated CLL. Profiled with immunoSEQ multiplex PCR; TCRdb holds only in-frame clones, not every one. The sample lists under 150,000 clones; approximately 80% were seen once. The sequences come from PBMCs, collected after 36 months of ibrutinib treatment. These receptors were taken from a human donor with chronic lymphocytic leukemia.

The chain employs TRBV5-8 and TRBJ1-1; weak D call: TRBD1 (5 bases). V was pared by 2 bases and J by 8 bases, with 10 bases between. There are 12 residues in the CDR3. Germline CDR1 SGHTS, CDR2 YDEGEE. CDR3 DNA: TGTGCCAGCAGCTTCGGGACGCCAGAAGCTTTCTTT. Translating it yields CASSFGTPEAFF.

This chain joins TRBV2 and TRBJ2-2; 11 nucleotides line up with TRBD2. After removal of 7 bases from V and 3 bases from J, the junction contained 13 bases not matched to a gene. In germline, CDR1 is SNHLY, CDR2 FYNNEI. CDR3 length: 18 amino acids. Here the CDR3 DNA reads TGTGCCAGCACACAAGCCCCGGGACTAGCGGAGCACACCGGGGAGCTGTTTTTT. This gives the protein CASTQAPGLAEHTGELFF.

V is TRBV20-1 and J is TRBJ2-1; 7 bases line up with TRBD2. The CDR3 contains 11 residues. V trimming: 6 bases; J trimming: 9 bases; junction bases outside the gene matches: 5. Germline assignment: CDR1 DFQATT and CDR2 SNEGSKA (reference sequence). CDR3: CSASGVVEQFF. As DNA, the CDR3 is TGCAGTGCAAGCGGGGTTGTTGAGCAGTTCTTC.

In this sample, this clone turned up once. This rearrangement joins TRBV5-1 to TRBJ2-3, with TRBD2 matching over 7 bases. V lost 3 bases, J lost 0 bases, and 7 bases stayed unmatched. The CDR3 length is 16 residues. The V gene's germline CDR1 is SGHRS and CDR2 YFSETQ. The CDR3 region has the DNA TGCGCCAGCAGCTGGGGGGGACTTACTAGCACAGATACGCAGTATTTT. As protein: CASSWGGLTSTDTQYF.

V and J are TRBV19 and TRBJ1-5; 8 bases agree with TRBD1. The CDR3 runs to 15 residues. Germline CDR1 LNHDA, CDR2 SQIVND (reference sequence). Trimming took 7 bases from V and 7 from J; bases not matched to a gene: 12. The CDR3 is CASTRDPRDRQPQHF. The CDR3 DNA sequence: TGTGCCAGTACTCGGGACCCTAGGGACAGGCAGCCCCAGCATTTT.

V gene TRBV2 combines with J gene TRBJ1-2; tentative D call: TRBD1 (5 bases). Trimming left V 4 bases short and J 1 base short, with 7 bases between. The germline gives CDR1 SNHLY, CDR2 FYNNEI. The CDR3 runs to 13 residues. In DNA form, the CDR3 reads TGTGCCAGCAGTGTGCAGGGTAACTATGGCTACACCTTC. Encoded protein: CASSVQGNYGYTF. Together with reference TRBV2 and TRBJ1-2, the CDR3 gives the full variable domain: EPEVTQTPSHQVTQMGQEVILRCVPISNHLYFYWYRQILGQKVEFLVSFYNNEISEKSEIFDDQFSVERPDGSNFTLKIRSTKLEDSAMYFCASSVQGNYGYTFGSGTRLTVV.

The chain combines TRBV9 with TRBJ2-7; D unresolved. CDR3 length equals 15 residues. V was pared by 0 bases and J by 2 bases, with 12 bases between. Germline CDR1 reads SGDLS; CDR2 reads YYNGEE. The CDR3 coding sequence is TGTGCCAGCAGCGTAGGTACGGAGAAAACCTACGAGCAGTACTTC. It yields the protein CASSVGTEKTYEQYF.

This clone showed up just a few times. This chain connects TRBV5-1 to TRBJ2-7, with D maybe TRBD1 (6 bases). The CDR3 consists of 14 residues. Trimming cost V 5 bases and J 6 bases, with 18 bases left between them. Looked up from germline, CDR1 is SGHRS and CDR2 is YFSETQ. CDR3: CASSSTGRRIEQYF. CDR3 DNA: TGCGCCAGCAGTTCGACAGGACGGCGTATCGAGCAGTACTTC.

The table lists this clone with a few counts. This CDR3 reads CASSERSSYNSPLHF. CDR3 DNA sequence: TGCGCCAGCAGTGAAAGGAGCTCCTATAATTCACCCCTCCACTTT. The chain is built from TRBV10-1 and TRBJ1-6; unclear D gene. Germline CDR1 reads WNHNN; CDR2 reads SYGVQD (reference sequence). V was clipped by 3 bases and J by 0 bases, with 6 bases between them. The CDR3 spans 15 residues.

The count of this clone is one. V usage is TRBV5-1 and J usage is TRBJ2-7, with a tentative D call TRBD1 (6 bases). Germline V CDR1 and CDR2: SGHRS, YFSETQ. With 4 bases removed from V and 3 bases from J, the gap between germline ends came to 14 bases. CDR3 length equals 14 residues. CDR3 nucleotides: TGCGCCAGCAGCCCCACAGGGACCGTCTACGAGCAGTACTTC. This gives the protein CASSPTGTVYEQYF.

The DNA of the CDR3 is TGTGCCAGCAGCGACCGGGACGGTGATTCACCCCTCCACTTT. Amino acids: CASSDRDGDSPLHF. V gene TRBV9 combines with J gene TRBJ1-6; D possibly corresponds to TRBD1 (5 bases). The ends were cut back, 3 bases at V and 8 bases at J, with 12 bases in the middle. The CDR3 covers 14 residues. Germline CDR1 SGDLS, CDR2 YYNGEE.

The rearrangement joins TRBV7-6 to TRBJ1-4; TRBD1 is a possible D gene (5 bases). Germline V CDR1 and CDR2: SGHVS, FNYEAQ. Between the trimmed V and J ends, which lost 0 bases and 7 bases, there was a span of 15 bases. The CDR3 sequence is 16 residues long. CDR3 loop: CASSLAGPPRGEKLFF. The DNA for the CDR3 is TGTGCCAGCAGCTTAGCGGGGCCCCCCAGAGGTGAAAAACTGTTTTTT.

The gene calls are TRBV29-1 and TRBJ2-1, with 7 bases identical to TRBD2. V gave up 6 bases and J gave up 2 bases; unmatched junction bases: 4. CDR1 is SQVTM, CDR2 ANQGSEA, per germline. This CDR3 has 13 amino acids. The chain's CDR3 is CSVQSGAYNEQFF. Here the CDR3 DNA reads TGCAGCGTCCAAAGCGGGGCCTACAATGAGCAGTTCTTC.

The genes are TRBV4-1 and TRBJ2-1, with TRBD2 as a possible D gene (6 bases). Trimming cost V 0 bases and J 1 base, with 13 bases left between them. CDR3 length: 17 residues. Germline CDR1 is MGHRA and CDR2 is YSYEKL. CDR3 nucleotide sequence: TGCGCCAGCAGCCAAGATTCGGAGGGAGTTTCCTACAATGAGCAGTTCTTC. Translating gives CASSQDSEGVSYNEQFF.

The chain uses TRBV4-1 and TRBJ2-2, with D perhaps TRBD1 (5 bases). Per the germline V gene, CDR1 is MGHRA and CDR2 is YSYEKL. There are 15 residues in the CDR3. Trimming removed 1 base from V and 4 bases from J, with 10 bases in between. The CDR3 nucleotides read TGCGCCAGCAGCCAAGGGCAGGGCGGCACCGGGGAGCTGTTTTTT. Its translation: CASSQGQGGTGELFF.

This sequence joins TRBV6-4 and TRBJ2-2; D not resolved. This CDR3 has 13 amino acids. Trimming took 2 bases from V and 4 from J, leaving 5 bases between them. In germline, CDR1 is MRHNA, CDR2 SNTAGT. CDR3 sequence: CASSDASTGELFF. The DNA of the CDR3 is TGTGCCAGCAGTGACGCTTCCACCGGGGAGCTGTTTTTT.

The chain carries TRBV28 and TRBJ2-2; D call uncertain. This CDR3 region has 14 residues. Trimming took 4 bases from V and 3 from J, leaving 9 bases between them. CDR1 is MDHEN, CDR2 SYDVKM, per germline. The CDR3 bases are TGTGCCAGCAGTTCCCGGCTTCACACCGGGGAGCTGTTTTTT. Translated, it gives CASSSRLHTGELFF. Looking up the rest from reference TRBV28 and TRBJ2-2 gives the full variable domain: DVKVTQSSRYLVKRTGEKVFLECVQDMDHENMFWYRQDPGLGLRLIYFSYDVKMKEKGDIPEGYSVSREKKERFSLILESASTNQTSMYLCASSSRLHTGELFFGEGSRLTVL.

The chain couples TRBV6-1 to TRBJ2-1; D is perhaps TRBD2 (5 bases). Trimming cost V 3 bases and J 8 bases, with 8 bases left between them. The CDR3 extends over 12 amino acids. The germline V gene encodes CDR1 MNHNS and CDR2 SASEGT. The CDR3 spells CASSDGEYEQFF. CDR3 nucleotides: TGTGCCAGCAGTGATGGGGAGTATGAGCAGTTCTTC.

The gene calls are TRBV27 and TRBJ2-5; TRBD2 agrees at 13 bases. The CDR3 loop spans 14 amino acids. Trimming cost V 6 bases and J 6 bases; bases outside gene matches: 4. Germline V gene sequence: CDR1 MNHEY, CDR2 SMNVEV (reference sequence). The DNA of the CDR3 is TGTGCCAGCAGACTAGCGGGAGGGCCGAAGACCCAGTACTTC. Residues: CASRLAGGPKTQYF.

The CDR3 loop is CASTRPTGASVAGYTF. In nucleotides, the CDR3 is TGTGCCAGCACCCGCCCCACAGGGGCCTCCGTTGCTGGCTACACCTTC. This rearrangement joins TRBV7-2 to TRBJ1-2; 7 bases fit TRBD1. After removal of 7 bases from V and 7 bases from J, the junction contained 18 bases not matched to a gene. The CDR3 spans 16 residues. The germline CDR1 and CDR2 sequences are SGHTA and FQGNSA.

The chain joins TRBV5-1 to TRBJ2-7; 14 nucleotides align to TRBD2. V trimming: 5 bases; J trimming: 5 bases; junction bases outside the gene matches: 15. The CDR3 extends over 18 amino acids. Germline CDR1 reads SGHRS; CDR2 reads YFSETQ. Here the CDR3 reads CASSPAGTSGRWGDEQYF. CDR3 nucleotide sequence: TGCGCCAGCAGTCCCGCCGGGACTAGCGGGAGATGGGGCGACGAGCAGTACTTC.

This clone was found once. V and J are TRBV6-6 and TRBJ2-7; D is unresolved. In germline, CDR1 is MNHNY, CDR2 SVGAGI (reference sequence). Trimming pared 2 bases from V and 3 bases from J, leaving 2 bases between. This CDR3 has 11 amino acids. The CDR3 spells CASSYVYEQYF. The CDR3 bases are TGTGCCAGCAGTTACGTCTACGAGCAGTACTTC.

Remarks on this clone: A read error is possible here, since a much larger clone lies one base away. The V call is TRBV2, the J call TRBJ1-2, with D possibly matching TRBD1 (6 bases). V lost 8 bases and J lost 4, with 17 bases in between. CDR3 length equals 14 residues. CDR1 SNHLY and CDR2 FYNNEI come from the germline V gene. CDR3 amino acids: CASGGPARPYGYTF. CDR3 bases: TGTGCCAGCGGGGGCCCCGCTCGGCCCTATGGCTACACCTTC.

The CDR3 sequence is CASGTGGEQYF. In nucleotides, the CDR3 is TGTGCCAGCGGGACAGGGGGCGAGCAGTACTTC. This chain connects TRBV2 to TRBJ2-7; 11 nucleotides agree with TRBD1. V lost 8 bases, J lost 6 bases, and 0 bases stayed unmatched. Germline CDR1 SNHLY, CDR2 FYNNEI. The CDR3 runs 11 residues.

This rearrangement joins TRBV5-4 to TRBJ2-1; D is perhaps TRBD1 (5 bases). The CDR3 sequence is 13 residues long. Trimming shortened V by 2 bases and J by 5 bases, and 8 bases separated the two germline ends. Germline CDR1 and CDR2: SGHNT and YYREEE (reference sequence). CDR3 region: CASSFDRHNEQFF. The CDR3 DNA reads as TGTGCCAGCAGCTTTGACAGACACAATGAGCAGTTCTTC.

The V and J genes are TRBV27 and TRBJ1-2, with D uncertain. Germline V gene data show CDR1 as MNHEY and CDR2 as SMNVEV (reference sequence). Deletions cut 9 bases from V and 0 bases from J, with 17 bases between. CDR3 length: 15 amino acids. CDR3 in amino acids: CASGSSGSSNYGYTF. CDR3 bases: TGTGCCAGTGGATCATCAGGATCCTCTAACTATGGCTACACCTTC.